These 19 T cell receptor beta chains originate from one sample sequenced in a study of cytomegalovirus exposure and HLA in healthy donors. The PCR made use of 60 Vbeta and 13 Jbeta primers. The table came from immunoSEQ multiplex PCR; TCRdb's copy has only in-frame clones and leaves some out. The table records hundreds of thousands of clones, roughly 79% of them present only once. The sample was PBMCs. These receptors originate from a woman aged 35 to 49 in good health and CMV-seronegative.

CDR3 sequence: CASSAQGRPDTQYF. Here the CDR3 DNA reads TGTGCCAGCAGCGCACAGGGGCGCCCTGATACGCAGTATTTT. The chain links TRBV9 to TRBJ2-3; 7 positions agree with TRBD1. The J segment lost 6 bases and the V segment lost 3 bases, leaving 7 bases of the junction unmatched. Germline loops: CDR1 SGDLS, CDR2 YYNGEE. The CDR3 is 14 amino acids.

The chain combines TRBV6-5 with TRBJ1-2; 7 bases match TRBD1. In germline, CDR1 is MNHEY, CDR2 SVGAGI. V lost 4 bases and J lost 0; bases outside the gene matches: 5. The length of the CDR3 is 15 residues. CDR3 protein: CASSLTGFSNYGYTF. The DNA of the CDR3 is TGTGCCAGCAGTTTGACAGGGTTCTCTAACTATGGCTACACCTTC.

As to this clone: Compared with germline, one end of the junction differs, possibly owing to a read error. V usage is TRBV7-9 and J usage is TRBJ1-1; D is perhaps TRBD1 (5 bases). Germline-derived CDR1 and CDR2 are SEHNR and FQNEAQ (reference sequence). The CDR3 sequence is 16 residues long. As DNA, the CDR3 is TGTGCCGGCAGCCACCCGGGGGTAATTGGGGCAACTGAAGCTTTCTTT. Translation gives CAGSHPGVIGATEAFF.

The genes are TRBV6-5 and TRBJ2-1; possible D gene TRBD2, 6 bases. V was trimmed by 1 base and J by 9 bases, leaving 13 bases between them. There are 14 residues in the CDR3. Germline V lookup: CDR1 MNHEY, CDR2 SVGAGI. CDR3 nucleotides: TGTGCCAGCAGTTACTTTGGCGGGGAAGGTGAGCAGTTCTTC. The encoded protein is CASSYFGGEGEQFF.

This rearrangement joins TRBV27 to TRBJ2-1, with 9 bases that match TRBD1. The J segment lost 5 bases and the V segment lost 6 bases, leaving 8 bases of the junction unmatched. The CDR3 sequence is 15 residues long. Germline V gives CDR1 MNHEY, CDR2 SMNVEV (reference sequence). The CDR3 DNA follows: TGTGCCAGCAGATTCCGGGACAGGGTTAACAATGAGCAGTTCTTC. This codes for CASRFRDRVNNEQFF.

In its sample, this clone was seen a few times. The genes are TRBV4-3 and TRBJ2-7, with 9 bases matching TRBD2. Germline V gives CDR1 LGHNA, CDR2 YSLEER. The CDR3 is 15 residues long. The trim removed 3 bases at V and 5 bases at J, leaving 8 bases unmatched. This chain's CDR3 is CASSQQIQRGDEQYF. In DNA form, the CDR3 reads TGCGCCAGCAGCCAGCAGATCCAGCGGGGGGACGAGCAGTACTTC.

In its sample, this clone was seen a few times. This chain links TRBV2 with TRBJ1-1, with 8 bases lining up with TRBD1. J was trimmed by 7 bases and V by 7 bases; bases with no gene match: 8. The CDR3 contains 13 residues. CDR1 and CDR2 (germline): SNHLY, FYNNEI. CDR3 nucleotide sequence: TGTGCCAGCATCTTGCAGGGGGCGGTTGAAGCTTTCTTT. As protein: CASILQGAVEAFF. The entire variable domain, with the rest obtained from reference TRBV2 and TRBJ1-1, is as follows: EPEVTQTPSHQVTQMGQEVILRCVPISNHLYFYWYRQILGQKVEFLVSFYNNEISEKSEIFDDQFSVERPDGSNFTLKIRSTKLEDSAMYFCASILQGAVEAFFGQGTRLTVV.

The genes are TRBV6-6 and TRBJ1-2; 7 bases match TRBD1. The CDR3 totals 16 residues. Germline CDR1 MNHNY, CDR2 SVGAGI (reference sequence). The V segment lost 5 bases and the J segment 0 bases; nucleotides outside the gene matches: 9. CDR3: CASSRRGQRANYGYTF. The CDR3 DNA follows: TGTGCCAGCAGTCGCCGGGGACAGCGAGCTAACTATGGCTACACCTTC.

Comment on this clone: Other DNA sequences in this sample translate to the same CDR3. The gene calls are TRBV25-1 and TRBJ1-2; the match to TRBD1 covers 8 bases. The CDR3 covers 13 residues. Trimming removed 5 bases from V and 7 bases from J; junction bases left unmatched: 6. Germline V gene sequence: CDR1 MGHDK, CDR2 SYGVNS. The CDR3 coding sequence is TGTGCCAGCAGTCCGACAGGGGAGATTGGCTACACCTTC. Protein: CASSPTGEIGYTF.

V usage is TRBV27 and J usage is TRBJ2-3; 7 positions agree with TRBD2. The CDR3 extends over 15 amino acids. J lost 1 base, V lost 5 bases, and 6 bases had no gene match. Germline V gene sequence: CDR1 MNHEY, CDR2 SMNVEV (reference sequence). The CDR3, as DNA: TGTGCCAGCAGTGTCCTACGGGGGGGCACAGATACGCAGTATTTT. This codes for CASSVLRGGTDTQYF.

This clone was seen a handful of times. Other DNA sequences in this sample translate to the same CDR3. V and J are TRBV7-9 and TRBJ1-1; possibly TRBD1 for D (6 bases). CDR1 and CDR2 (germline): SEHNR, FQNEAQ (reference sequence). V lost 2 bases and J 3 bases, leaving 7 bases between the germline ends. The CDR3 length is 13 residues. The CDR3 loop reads CASSLSGDTEAFF. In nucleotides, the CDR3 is TGTGCCAGCAGCTTATCAGGGGACACTGAAGCTTTCTTT.

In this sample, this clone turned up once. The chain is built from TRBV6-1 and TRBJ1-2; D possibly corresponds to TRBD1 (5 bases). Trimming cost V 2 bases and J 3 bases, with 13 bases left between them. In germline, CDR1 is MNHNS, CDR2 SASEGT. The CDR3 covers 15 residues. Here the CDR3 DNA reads TGTGCCAGCAGTGAAATGATAGGGGTCGACTATGGCTACACCTTC. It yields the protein CASSEMIGVDYGYTF.

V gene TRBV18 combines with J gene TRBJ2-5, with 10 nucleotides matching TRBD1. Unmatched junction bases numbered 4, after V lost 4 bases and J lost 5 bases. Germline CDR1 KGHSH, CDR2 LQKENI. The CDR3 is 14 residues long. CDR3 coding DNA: TGTGCCAGCTCACAACAGGACAGGGGGGAGACCCAGTACTTC. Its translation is CASSQQDRGETQYF.

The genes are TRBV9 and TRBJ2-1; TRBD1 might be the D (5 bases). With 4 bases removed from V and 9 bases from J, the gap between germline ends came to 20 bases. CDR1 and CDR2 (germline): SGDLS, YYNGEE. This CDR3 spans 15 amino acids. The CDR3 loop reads CASSYRPKDPIEQFF. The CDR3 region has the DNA TGTGCCAGCAGCTACAGGCCGAAGGATCCCATTGAGCAGTTCTTC.

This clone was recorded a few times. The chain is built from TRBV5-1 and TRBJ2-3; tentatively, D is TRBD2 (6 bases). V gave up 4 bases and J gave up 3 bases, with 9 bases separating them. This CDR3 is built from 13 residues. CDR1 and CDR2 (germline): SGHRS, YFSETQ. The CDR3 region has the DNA TGCGCCAGCAGCAAGGACTATACAGATACGCAGTATTTT. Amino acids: CASSKDYTDTQYF.

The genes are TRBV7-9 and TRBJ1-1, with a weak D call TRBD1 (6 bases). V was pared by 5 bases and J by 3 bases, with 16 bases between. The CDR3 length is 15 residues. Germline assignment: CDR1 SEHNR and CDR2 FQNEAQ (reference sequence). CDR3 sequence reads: CASSLPGQGHTEAFF. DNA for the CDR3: TGTGCCAGCAGCCTACCGGGACAAGGTCACACTGAAGCTTTCTTT.

In DNA, the CDR3 is TGTGCCAGCAGCACCCGACAGTTCAACTCTGGAAACACCATATATTTT. It translates to CASSTRQFNSGNTIYF. V gene TRBV9 combines with J gene TRBJ1-3; tentative D call: TRBD1 (5 bases). Trimming took 4 bases from V and 0 from J, leaving 14 bases between them. Germline CDR1 is SGDLS and CDR2 is YYNGEE. CDR3 length: 16 amino acids. The entire variable domain, with the rest obtained from reference TRBV9 and TRBJ1-3, is as follows: DSGVTQTPKHLITATGQRVTLRCSPRSGDLSVYWYQQSLDQGLQFLIQYYNGEERAKGNILERFSAQQFPDLHSELNLSSLELGDSALYFCASSTRQFNSGNTIYFGEGSWLTVV.

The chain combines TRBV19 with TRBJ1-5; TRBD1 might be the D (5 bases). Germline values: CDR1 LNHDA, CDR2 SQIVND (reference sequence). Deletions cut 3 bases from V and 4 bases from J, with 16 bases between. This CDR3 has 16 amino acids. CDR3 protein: CASSMGRGRTNQPQHF. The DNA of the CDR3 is TGTGCCAGTAGTATGGGGAGGGGCAGAACTAATCAGCCCCAGCATTTT.

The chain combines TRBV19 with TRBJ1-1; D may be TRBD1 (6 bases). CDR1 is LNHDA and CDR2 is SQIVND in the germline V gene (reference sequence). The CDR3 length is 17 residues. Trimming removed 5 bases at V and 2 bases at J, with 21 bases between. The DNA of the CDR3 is TGTGCCAGTAGTCCAAGTCTCGGACAGACGCTAAACACTGAAGCTTTCTTT. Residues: CASSPSLGQTLNTEAFF.